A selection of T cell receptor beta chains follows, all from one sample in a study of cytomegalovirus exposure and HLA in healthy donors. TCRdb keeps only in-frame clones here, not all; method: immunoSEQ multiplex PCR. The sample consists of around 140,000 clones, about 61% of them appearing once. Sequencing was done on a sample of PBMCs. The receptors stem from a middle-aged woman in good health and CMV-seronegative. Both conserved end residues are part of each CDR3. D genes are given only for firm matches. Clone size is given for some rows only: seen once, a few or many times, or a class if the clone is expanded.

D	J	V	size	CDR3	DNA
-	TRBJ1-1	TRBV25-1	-	CASSFSPGMGGGLVEAFF	TGTGCCAGCAGTTTCAGCCCGGGTATGGGTGGCGGTTTGGTTGAAGCTTTCTTT
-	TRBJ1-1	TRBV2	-	CAPQGGATEAFF	TGTGCCCCCCAAGGGGGGGCCACTGAAGCTTTCTTT
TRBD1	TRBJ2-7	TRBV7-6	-	CASSPGTGLYF	TGTGCCAGCAGCCCAGGGACAGGGCTGTACTTC
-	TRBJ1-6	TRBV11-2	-	CASSLESLNSPLHF	TGTGCCAGCAGCTTAGAGTCCCTGAATTCACCCCTCCACTTT
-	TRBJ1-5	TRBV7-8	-	CASSAQEVLQPQHF	TGTGCCAGCAGCGCCCAGGAGGTCCTCCAGCCCCAGCATTTT
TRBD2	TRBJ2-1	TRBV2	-	CASKGLAMRNEQFF	TGTGCCAGCAAAGGACTAGCAATGAGGAATGAGCAGTTCTTC
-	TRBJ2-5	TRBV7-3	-	CASSPGGWETQYF	TGTGCCAGCAGTCCGGGGGGCTGGGAGACCCAGTACTTC
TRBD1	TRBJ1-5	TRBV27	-	CASTTTGLSNQPQHF	TGTGCCAGCACTACGACAGGGTTGAGCAATCAGCCCCAGCATTTT
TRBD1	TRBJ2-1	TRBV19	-	CASSSTGERYNEQFF	TGTGCCAGTAGTTCGACAGGGGAGCGCTACAATGAGCAGTTCTTC
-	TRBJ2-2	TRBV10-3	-	CAFMANTGDPHAGELFF	TGTGCCTTCATGGCGAATACGGGGGACCCCCACGCCGGGGAGCTGTTTTTT
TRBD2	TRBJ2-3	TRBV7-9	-	CASSSSTSPLRDTQYF	TGTGCCAGCAGCTCATCGACTAGCCCCTTGCGGGATACGCAGTATTTT
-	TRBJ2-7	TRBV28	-	CASSLARGEQYF	TGTGCCAGCAGTTTGGCGCGGGGCGAGCAGTACTTC
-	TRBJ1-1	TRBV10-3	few	CAITLTVGTEAFF	TGTGCCATCACCCTGACAGTGGGCACTGAAGCTTTCTTT
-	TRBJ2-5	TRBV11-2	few	CASSLRAGSRGRTGETQYF	TGTGCCAGCAGCTTAAGGGCGGGGTCGCGGGGACGTACTGGAGAGACCCAGTACTTC
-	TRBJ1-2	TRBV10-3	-	CAISETRTARDGYTF	TGTGCCATCAGTGAGACAAGGACAGCCAGGGATGGCTACACCTTC
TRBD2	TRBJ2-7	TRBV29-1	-	CSVDSGGSYEQYF	TGCAGCGTTGATTCCGGGGGGTCCTACGAGCAGTACTTC
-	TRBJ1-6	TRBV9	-	CASSVGGGNSPLHF	TGTGCCAGCAGCGTAGGCGGGGGAAATTCACCCCTCCACTTT
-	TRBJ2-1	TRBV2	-	CASRVTDNEQFF	TGTGCCAGCAGGGTGACAGATAATGAGCAGTTCTTC
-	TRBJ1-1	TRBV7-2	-	CASSHKFGTEAFF	TGTGCCAGCAGCCACAAATTCGGGACTGAAGCTTTCTTT
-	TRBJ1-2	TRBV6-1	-	CASSPNFLGSFGYTF	TGTGCCAGCAGTCCCAATTTTCTCGGGTCCTTCGGCTACACCTTC
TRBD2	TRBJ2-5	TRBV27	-	CASSLSGGLGETQYF	TGTGCCAGCAGTTTATCGGGAGGGCTGGGGGAGACCCAGTACTTC
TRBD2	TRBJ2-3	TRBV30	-	CAWIGSGGTDTQYF	TGTGCCTGGATCGGTAGCGGGGGCACAGATACGCAGTATTTT
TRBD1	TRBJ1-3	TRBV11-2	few	CASSLGDSRSGNTIYF	TGTGCCAGCAGCTTAGGGGACAGTAGGTCTGGAAACACCATATATTTT
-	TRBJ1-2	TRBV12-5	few	CASGLTGSNYGYTF	TGTGCTAGTGGTTTGACAGGTTCTAACTATGGCTACACCTTC
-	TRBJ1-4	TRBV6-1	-	CASSEATVQGRSNEKLFF	TGTGCCAGCAGTGAAGCGACAGTTCAGGGGCGGTCTAATGAAAAACTGTTTTTT
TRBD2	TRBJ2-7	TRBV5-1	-	CASRLSGGAHEQYF	TGCGCCAGCAGACTTAGCGGGGGGGCGCACGAGCAGTACTTC
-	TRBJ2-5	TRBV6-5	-	CASSYSDREEETQYF	TGTGCCAGCAGTTACTCCGACAGGGAGGAAGAGACCCAGTACTTC
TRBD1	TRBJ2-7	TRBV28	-	CASSLWDRGNYEQYF	TGTGCCAGCAGTTTATGGGACAGGGGGAACTACGAGCAGTACTTC
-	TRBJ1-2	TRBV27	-	CASSYQGGGYGYTF	TGTGCCAGCAGTTATCAGGGAGGAGGCTATGGCTACACCTTC
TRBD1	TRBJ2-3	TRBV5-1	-	CASSLGTGPHTDTQYF	TGCGCCAGCAGCTTAGGGACAGGGCCCCACACAGATACGCAGTATTTT
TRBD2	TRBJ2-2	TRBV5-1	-	CASTGGAANTGELFF	TGCGCCAGCACCGGGGGGGCCGCGAACACCGGGGAGCTGTTTTTT
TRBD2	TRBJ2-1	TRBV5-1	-	CASSRPGLAGQSSYNEQFF	TGCGCCAGCAGTCGTCCGGGACTAGCGGGTCAGAGCTCCTACAATGAGCAGTTCTTC
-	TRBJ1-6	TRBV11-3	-	CASSLGKELYNSPLHF	TGTGCCAGCAGCTTAGGGAAAGAACTATATAATTCACCCCTCCACTTT
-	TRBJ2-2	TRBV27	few	CASSLQTAGELFF	TGTGCCAGCAGTTTACAGACAGCCGGGGAGCTGTTTTTT
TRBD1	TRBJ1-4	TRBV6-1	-	CASSGRDRPTTNEKLFF	TGTGCCAGCAGTGGCCGGGACAGGCCCACAACTAATGAAAAACTGTTTTTT
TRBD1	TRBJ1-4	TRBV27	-	CASSLWGQGKEKLFF	TGTGCCAGCAGTTTATGGGGACAGGGGAAAGAAAAACTGTTTTTT
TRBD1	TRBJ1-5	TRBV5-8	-	CASSTRLGQNSGNQPQHF	TGTGCCAGCAGCACCCGCCTGGGACAGAATAGTGGCAATCAGCCCCAGCATTTT
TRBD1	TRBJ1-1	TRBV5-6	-	CASSFVGQGGNTEAFF	TGTGCCAGCAGCTTCGTAGGACAGGGGGGGAACACTGAAGCTTTCTTT
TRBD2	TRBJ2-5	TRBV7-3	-	CASSLTGGTSGETQYF	TGTGCCAGCAGCTTAACGGGCGGGACTAGTGGAGAGACCCAGTACTTC
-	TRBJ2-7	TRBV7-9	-	CASRGALSYEQYF	TGTGCCAGCAGGGGCGCCCTATCCTACGAGCAGTACTTC
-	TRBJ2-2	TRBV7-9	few	CASSLAGNTGELFF	TGTGCCAGCAGCCTTGCCGGGAACACCGGGGAGCTGTTTTTT
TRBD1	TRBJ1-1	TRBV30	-	CAWSGDRPEAFF	TGTGCCTGGAGTGGGGACAGACCTGAAGCTTTCTTT
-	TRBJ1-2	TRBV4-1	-	CASSQVGRGNYGYTF	TGCGCCAGCAGCCAAGTTGGACGGGGGAACTATGGCTACACCTTC
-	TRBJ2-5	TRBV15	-	CATSREGSQETQYF	TGTGCCACCAGCAGAGAGGGCAGCCAAGAGACCCAGTACTTC
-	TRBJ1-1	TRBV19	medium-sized	CASRIQGNTEAFF	TGTGCCAGTAGGATCCAGGGTAACACTGAAGCTTTCTTT
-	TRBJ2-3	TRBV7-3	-	CASSLNVQAGDTQYF	TGTGCCAGCAGCTTAAACGTACAGGCAGGAGATACGCAGTATTTT
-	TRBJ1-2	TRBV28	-	CASSLRPGRGYTF	TGTGCCAGCAGTTTACGGCCCGGGAGGGGCTACACCTTC
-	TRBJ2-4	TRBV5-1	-	CASSSIGGDGKNIQYF	TGCGCCAGCAGCTCGATAGGGGGGGATGGCAAAAACATTCAGTACTTC
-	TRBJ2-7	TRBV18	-	CASSQGGYEQYF	TGTGCCAGCTCCCAGGGTGGCTACGAGCAGTACTTC
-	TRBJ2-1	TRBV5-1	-	CASSLASGFSYNEQFF	TGCGCCAGCAGCTTGGCCTCAGGGTTCTCCTACAATGAGCAGTTCTTC
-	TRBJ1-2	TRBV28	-	CASGGGAVDYGYTF	TGTGCCTCAGGAGGGGGGGCGGTGGACTATGGCTACACCTTC
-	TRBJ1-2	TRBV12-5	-	CASGPGRGYTF	TGTGCTAGTGGTCCGGGTCGAGGCTACACCTTC
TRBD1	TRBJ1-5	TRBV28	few	CASSGGRGPGYGNQPQHF	TGTGCCAGCAGTGGGGGAAGGGGGCCGGGATACGGCAATCAGCCCCAGCATTTT
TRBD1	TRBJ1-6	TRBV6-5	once	CASSYSGTGGSPLHF	TGTGCCAGCAGTTACTCGGGGACAGGGGGTTCACCCCTCCACTTT
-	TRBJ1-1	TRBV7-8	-	CASSLDSRDTEAFF	TGTGCCAGCAGCTTAGACTCGAGGGACACTGAAGCTTTCTTT
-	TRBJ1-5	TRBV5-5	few	CASSVTGSNQPQHF	TGTGCCAGCAGCGTGACAGGTTCCAATCAGCCCCAGCATTTT
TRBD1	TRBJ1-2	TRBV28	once	CASSSVREATGIGYGYTF	TGTGCCAGCAGTTCCGTCCGCGAAGCGACAGGGATTGGCTATGGCTACACCTTC
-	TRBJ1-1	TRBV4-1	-	CASSQTGNTEAFF	TGCGCCAGCAGCCAAACAGGGAATACTGAAGCTTTCTTT
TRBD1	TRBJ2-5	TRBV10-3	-	CAITRGQGRGETQYF	TGTGCCATCACTAGGGGACAGGGTAGAGGAGAGACCCAGTACTTC
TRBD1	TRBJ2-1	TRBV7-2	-	CASSSLGQGKQFF	TGTGCCAGCAGCTCCCTGGGACAGGGCAAGCAGTTCTTC